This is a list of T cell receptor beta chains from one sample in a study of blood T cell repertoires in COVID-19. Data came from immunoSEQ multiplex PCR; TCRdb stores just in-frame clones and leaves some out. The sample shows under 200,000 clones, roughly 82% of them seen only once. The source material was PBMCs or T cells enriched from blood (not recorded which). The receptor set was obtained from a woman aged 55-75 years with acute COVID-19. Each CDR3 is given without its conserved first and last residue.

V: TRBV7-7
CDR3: ASSIRQENTGELF

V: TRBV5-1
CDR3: ASSLYYRTRIANEKLF

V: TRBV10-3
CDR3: ALRQGDTDTQY

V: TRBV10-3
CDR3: ASRSETEAF

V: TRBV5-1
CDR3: ASSVNLGSETQY

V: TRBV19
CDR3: AIGAGDTEAF

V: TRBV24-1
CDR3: ATSEAGAEETQY

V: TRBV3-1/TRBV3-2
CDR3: ASSEESLRASEQF

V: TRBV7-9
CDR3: ASSLAYRTGGGYT

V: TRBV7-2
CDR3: ASSPAELGQPQH

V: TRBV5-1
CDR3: ASSFVDRDAGELF

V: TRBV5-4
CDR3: ASSQGGASTGELF

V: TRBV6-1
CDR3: ASSEIRDDGIQY

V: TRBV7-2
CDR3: ASSSRQRALGGEQF

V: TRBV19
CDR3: ASSARDRGGNQPQH

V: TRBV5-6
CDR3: ASSQGPQDFWGGYT

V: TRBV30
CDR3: AWSPNTGGAF

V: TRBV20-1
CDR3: SARLNREGF

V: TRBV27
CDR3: ASSSRTGVHQPQH

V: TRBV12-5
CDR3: ASGSGLAIKDEQF

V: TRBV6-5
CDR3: ASSFRGGDTEAF

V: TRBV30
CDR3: AWSVGGGLLNEQF

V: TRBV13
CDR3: ASSLNAGRTSGRSYYEQY

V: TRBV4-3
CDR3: ASSSRRGQYNEQF

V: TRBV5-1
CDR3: ASSPGTGLYGYT

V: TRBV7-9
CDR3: ASSLYSGQLESNEQF

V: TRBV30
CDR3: ACRESGGTEAF

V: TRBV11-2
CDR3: ASSLLRGRDTEAF

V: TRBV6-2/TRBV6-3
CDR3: ASSWALYGYT

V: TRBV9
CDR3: ASSGDSAYRDYGYT

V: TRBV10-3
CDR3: AIGLTGLDGNTIY

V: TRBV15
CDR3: ATSTRTGADTQY

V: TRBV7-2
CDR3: ASSAEGPDTQY

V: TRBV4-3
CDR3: ASSLERGPTDTQY

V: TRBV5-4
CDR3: ASSRGTSVTYEQY

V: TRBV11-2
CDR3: ASSLEATGPYNEQF

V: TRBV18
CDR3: ASSSYPIDRANEQF

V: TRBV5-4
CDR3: ASSAELGGSEKLF

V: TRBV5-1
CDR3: ASSPERGEQF

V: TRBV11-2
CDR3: ASSFQGSRELF

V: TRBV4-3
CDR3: ASSQVPPGYGGYT

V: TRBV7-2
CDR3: ASSLVRGQPQH